The present TCR beta chain was sequenced within a study of T cells in Graves' hyperthyroidism and ophthalmopathy. Study results and limitations: Clonotypes that were expanded in thyroid above 0.001 mostly appeared in blood too. Ophthalmopathy, as predicted by the model, came a median 6.5 months after the prediction.

TCR beta CDR3 regions were amplified from RNA transcripts. The study used the HTBI primer set for a first-round RT-PCR of the TCR CDR3. TCRdb independently ran MiXCR on the multiplex PCR reads; one entry per CDR3 protein. Of just over 550,000 distinct CDR3 sequences detected, just over 45% appear once; the ten largest clones hold 8.2%. This clonotype was picked up a small number of times. Its antigen is as yet unknown. Germline loops: CDR1 SEHNR, CDR2 FQNEAQ (reference sequence). V was pared by 5 bases and J by 0 bases, with 4 bases of the junction left unmatched. This CDR3 contains 15 residues. Sequenced: peripheral blood or thyroid tissue (not recorded which). This TCR was recovered from a young woman with Graves' hyperthyroidism. The V gene is TRBV7-9, the J gene TRBJ1-5, with 7 bases aligning to TRBD1. CDR3: CASSETGISNQPQHF. The CDR3, as DNA: TGTGCCAGCAGCGAGACAGGGATTAGCAATCAGCCCCAGCATTTT.